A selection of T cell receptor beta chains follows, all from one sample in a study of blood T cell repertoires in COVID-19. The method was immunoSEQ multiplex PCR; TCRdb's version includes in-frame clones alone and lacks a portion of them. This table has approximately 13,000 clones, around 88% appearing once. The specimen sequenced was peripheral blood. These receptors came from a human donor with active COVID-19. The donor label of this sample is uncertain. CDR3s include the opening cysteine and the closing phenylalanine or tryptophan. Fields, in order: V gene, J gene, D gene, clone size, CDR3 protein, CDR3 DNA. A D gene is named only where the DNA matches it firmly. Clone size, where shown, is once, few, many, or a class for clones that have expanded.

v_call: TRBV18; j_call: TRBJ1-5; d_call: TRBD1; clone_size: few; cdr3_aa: CASSPTGGYNQPQHF; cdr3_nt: TGTGCCAGCTCACCAACAGGGGGGTACAATCAGCCCCAGCATTTT
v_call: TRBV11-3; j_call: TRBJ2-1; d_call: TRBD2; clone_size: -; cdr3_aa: CASSLGGLAEQFF; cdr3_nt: TGTGCCAGCAGCTTAGGGGGACTAGCGGAGCAGTTCTTC
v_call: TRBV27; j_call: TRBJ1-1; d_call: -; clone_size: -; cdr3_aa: CASSLFSPNTEAFF; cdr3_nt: TGTGCCAGCAGTTTGTTCAGTCCGAACACTGAAGCTTTCTTT
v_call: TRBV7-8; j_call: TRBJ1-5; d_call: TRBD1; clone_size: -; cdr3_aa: CASSLVPQGALYQPQHF; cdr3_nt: TGTGCCAGCAGCTTAGTACCCCAGGGGGCCCTCTATCAGCCCCAGCATTTT
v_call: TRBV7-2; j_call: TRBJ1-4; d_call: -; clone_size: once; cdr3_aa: CASSREAVANEKLFF; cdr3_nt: TGTGCCAGCAGCCGGGAGGCGGTGGCTAATGAAAAACTGTTTTTT
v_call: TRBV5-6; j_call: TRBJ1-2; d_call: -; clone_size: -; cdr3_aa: CASSPSRGIIGYTF; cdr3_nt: TGTGCCAGCAGCCCCTCCAGGGGTATAATCGGCTACACCTTC
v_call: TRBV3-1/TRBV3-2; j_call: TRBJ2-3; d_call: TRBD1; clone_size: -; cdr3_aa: CASSPGQSHADTQYF; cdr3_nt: TGTGCCAGCAGCCCGGGACAGTCGCACGCAGATACGCAGTATTTT
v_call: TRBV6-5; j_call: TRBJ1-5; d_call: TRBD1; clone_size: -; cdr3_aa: CASRPPGTDNQPQHF; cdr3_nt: TGTGCCAGCAGACCCCCCGGGACAGACAATCAGCCCCAGCATTTT
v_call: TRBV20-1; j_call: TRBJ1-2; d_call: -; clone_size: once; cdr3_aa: CSARQDYGYTF; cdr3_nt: TGCAGTGCGCGACAGGACTATGGCTACACCTTC
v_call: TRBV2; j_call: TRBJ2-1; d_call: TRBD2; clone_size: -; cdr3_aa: CASSRLAAGYNEQFF; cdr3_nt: TGTGCCAGCAGCCGACTAGCGGCAGGCTACAATGAGCAGTTCTTC
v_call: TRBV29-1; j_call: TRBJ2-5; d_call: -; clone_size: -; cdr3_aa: CSVPRGGGRETQYF; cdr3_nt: TGCAGCGTGCCGCGGGGCGGAGGTCGAGAGACCCAGTACTTC
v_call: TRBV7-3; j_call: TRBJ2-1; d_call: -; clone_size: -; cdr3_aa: CASSFVDGGEQFF; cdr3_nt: TGTGCCAGCAGCTTTGTAGATGGCGGGGAGCAGTTCTTC
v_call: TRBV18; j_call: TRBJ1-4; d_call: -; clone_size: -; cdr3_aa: CASSPGLLERLFF; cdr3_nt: TGTGCCAGCTCACCCGGCCTATTGGAGAGACTGTTTTTT
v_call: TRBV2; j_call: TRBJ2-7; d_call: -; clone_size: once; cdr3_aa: CASGRSIYEQYF; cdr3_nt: TGTGCCAGCGGGAGGTCAATCTACGAGCAGTACTTC
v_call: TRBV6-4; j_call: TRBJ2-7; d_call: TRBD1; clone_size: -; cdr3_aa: CASSPIGGTGFHEQYF; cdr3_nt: TGTGCCAGCAGTCCTATTGGGGGGACAGGGTTCCACGAGCAGTACTTC
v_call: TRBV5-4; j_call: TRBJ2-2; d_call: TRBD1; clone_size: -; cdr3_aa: CASSLFLGGRLNTGELFF; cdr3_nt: TGTGCCAGCAGCTTGTTTCTAGGGGGCCGGCTGAACACCGGGGAGCTGTTTTTT
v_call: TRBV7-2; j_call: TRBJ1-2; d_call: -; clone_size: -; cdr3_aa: CASWGRWGYTF; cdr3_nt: TGTGCCAGCTGGGGGCGGTGGGGCTACACCTTC
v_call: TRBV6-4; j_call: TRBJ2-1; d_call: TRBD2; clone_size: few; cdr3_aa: CASSESGGANEQFF; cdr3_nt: TGTGCCAGCAGTGAGAGCGGGGGGGCCAATGAGCAGTTCTTC
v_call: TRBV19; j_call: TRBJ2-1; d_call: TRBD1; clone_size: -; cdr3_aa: CASSVQGRDNEQFF; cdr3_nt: TGTGCCAGTAGTGTACAGGGGCGGGACAATGAGCAGTTCTTC
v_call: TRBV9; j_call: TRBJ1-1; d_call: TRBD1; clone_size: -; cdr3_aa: CASSLGQGHTEAFF; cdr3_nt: TGTGCCAGCAGCCTGGGACAGGGCCACACTGAAGCTTTCTTT
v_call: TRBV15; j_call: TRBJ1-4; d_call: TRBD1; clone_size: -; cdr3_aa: CATSLLGQGAREKLFF; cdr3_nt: TGTGCCACCAGCTTACTCGGACAGGGGGCGCGAGAAAAACTGTTTTTT
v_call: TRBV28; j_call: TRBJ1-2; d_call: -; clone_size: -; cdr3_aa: CASSSTGVSNYGYTF; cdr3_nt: TGTGCCAGCAGTTCAACAGGAGTTTCTAACTATGGCTACACCTTC
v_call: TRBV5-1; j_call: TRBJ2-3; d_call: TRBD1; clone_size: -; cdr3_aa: CASSLDYDRDRVGTQYF; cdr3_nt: TGCGCCAGCAGCTTAGACTACGACCGGGACAGGGTAGGTACGCAGTATTTT
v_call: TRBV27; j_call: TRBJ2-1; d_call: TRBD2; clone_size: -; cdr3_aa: CASSFSGRHEQFF; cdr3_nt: TGTGCCAGCAGTTTCAGCGGGAGGCATGAGCAGTTCTTC
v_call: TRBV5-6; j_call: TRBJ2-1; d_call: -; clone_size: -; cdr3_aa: CASSTNYDQEFF; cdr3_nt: TGTGCCAGCAGTACCAACTACGACCAAGAGTTCTTC
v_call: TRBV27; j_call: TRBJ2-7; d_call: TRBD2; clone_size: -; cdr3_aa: CASSSRGLAYDEQYF; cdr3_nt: TGTGCCAGCAGTTCGAGGGGACTAGCGTACGACGAGCAGTACTTC
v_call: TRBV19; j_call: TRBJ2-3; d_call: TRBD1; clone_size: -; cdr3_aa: CASRRQGFGTDTQYF; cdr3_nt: TGTGCCAGTAGAAGACAGGGATTTGGGACAGATACGCAGTATTTT
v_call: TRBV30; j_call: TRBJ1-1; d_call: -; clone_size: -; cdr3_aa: CAGAFPEAFF; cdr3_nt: TGTGCGGGAGCCTTCCCTGAAGCTTTCTTT
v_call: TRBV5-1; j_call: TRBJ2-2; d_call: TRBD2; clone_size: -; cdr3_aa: CASSLIPGGNDGGELFF; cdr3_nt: TGCGCCAGCAGCTTGATCCCGGGGGGGAACGACGGCGGGGAGCTGTTTTTT
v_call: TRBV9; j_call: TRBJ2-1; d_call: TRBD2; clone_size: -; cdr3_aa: CASSVYSGGADNEQFF; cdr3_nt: TGTGCCAGCAGCGTCTATAGCGGGGGGGCAGATAATGAGCAGTTCTTC
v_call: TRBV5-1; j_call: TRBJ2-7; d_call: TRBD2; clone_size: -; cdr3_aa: CASSAGLAAYSYEQYF; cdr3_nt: TGCGCCAGCAGCGCGGGACTAGCGGCTTACTCCTACGAGCAGTACTTC
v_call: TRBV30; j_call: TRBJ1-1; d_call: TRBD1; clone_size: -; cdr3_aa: CAWSVVGGKAFF; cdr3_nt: TGTGCCTGGAGTGTGGTAGGGGGCAAGGCTTTCTTT
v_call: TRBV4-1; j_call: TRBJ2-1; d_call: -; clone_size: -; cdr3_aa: CASSQDSGGFIYNEQFF; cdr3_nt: TGCGCCAGCAGCCAAGATTCCGGCGGGTTCATCTACAATGAGCAGTTCTTC
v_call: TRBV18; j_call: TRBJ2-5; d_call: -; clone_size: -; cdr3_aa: CASSPPSGDTQYF; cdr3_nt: TGTGCCAGCTCACCCCCGTCGGGAGACACCCAGTACTTC
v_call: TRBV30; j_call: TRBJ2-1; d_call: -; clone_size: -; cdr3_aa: CAWSSSGYNEQFF; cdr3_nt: TGTGCCTGGAGTTCATCGGGGTACAATGAGCAGTTCTTC
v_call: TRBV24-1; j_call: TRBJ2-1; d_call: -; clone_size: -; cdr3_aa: CATSDRGGNEQFF; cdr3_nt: TGTGCCACCAGTGACAGGGGCGGCAATGAGCAGTTCTTC
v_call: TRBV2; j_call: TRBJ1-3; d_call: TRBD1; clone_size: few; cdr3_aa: CASSYRDRGNTIYF; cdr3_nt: TGTGCCAGCAGTTACCGGGACAGGGGAAACACCATATATTTT
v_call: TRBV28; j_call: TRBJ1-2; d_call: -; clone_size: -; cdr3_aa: CASSFYRGQPVDYTF; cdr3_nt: TGTGCCAGCAGTTTTTACCGCGGACAGCCGGTTGACTACACCTTC
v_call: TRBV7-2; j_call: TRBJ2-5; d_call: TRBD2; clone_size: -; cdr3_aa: CASSLALGLAGGPATQETQYF; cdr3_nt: TGTGCCAGCAGCTTAGCCCTAGGACTAGCGGGAGGACCAGCTACTCAAGAGACCCAGTACTTC
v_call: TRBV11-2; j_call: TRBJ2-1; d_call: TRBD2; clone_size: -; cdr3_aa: CASSLSAGTSGRGNEQFF; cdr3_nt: TGTGCCAGCAGCTTATCGGCCGGGACTAGCGGGAGGGGGAATGAGCAGTTCTTC